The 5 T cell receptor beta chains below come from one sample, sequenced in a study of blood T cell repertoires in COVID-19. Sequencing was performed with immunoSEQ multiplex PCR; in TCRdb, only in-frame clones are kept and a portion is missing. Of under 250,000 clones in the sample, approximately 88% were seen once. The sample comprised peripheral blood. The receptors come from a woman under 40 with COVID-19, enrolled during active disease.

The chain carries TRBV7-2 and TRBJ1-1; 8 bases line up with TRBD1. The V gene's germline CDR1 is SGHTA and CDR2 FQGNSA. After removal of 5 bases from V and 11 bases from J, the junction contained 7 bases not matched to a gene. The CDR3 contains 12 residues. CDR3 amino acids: CASSRQGSGAFF. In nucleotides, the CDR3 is TGTGCCAGCAGCCGACAGGGGAGTGGGGCTTTCTTT.

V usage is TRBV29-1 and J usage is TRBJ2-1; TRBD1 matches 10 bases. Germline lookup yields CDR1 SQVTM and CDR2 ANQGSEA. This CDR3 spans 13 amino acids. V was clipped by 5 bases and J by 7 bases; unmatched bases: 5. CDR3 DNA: TGCAGCGTTCCGGGACAGGGGTTAAATGAGCAGTTCTTC. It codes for CSVPGQGLNEQFF.

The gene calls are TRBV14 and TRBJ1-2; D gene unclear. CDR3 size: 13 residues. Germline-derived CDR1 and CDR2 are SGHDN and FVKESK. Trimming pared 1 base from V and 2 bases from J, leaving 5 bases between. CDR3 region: CASSQGVNYGYTF. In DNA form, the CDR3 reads TGTGCCAGCAGCCAAGGCGTCAACTATGGCTACACCTTC.

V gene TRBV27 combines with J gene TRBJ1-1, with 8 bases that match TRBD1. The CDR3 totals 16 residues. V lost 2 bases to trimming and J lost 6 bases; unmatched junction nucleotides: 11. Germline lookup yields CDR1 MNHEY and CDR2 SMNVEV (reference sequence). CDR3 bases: TGTGCCAGCAGTTTAGGACATGGACAGGGCCATCCTGAAGCTTTCTTT. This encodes CASSLGHGQGHPEAFF.

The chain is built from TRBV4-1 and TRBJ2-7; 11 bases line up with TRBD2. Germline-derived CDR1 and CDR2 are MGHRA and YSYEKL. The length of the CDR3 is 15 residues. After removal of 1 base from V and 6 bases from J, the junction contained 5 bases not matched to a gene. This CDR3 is CASSQGVAGGREQYF. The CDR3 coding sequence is TGCGCCAGCAGCCAAGGGGTAGCGGGGGGGCGCGAGCAGTACTTC.